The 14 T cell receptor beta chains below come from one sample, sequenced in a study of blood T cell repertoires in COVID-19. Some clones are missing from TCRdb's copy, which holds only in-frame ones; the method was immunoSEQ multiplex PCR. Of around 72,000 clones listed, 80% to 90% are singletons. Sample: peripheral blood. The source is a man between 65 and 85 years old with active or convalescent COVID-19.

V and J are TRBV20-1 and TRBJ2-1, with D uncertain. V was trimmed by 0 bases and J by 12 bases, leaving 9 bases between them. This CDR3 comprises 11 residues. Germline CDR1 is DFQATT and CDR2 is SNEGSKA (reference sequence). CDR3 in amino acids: CSARELPGQFF. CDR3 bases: TGCAGTGCTAGAGAACTCCCGGGGCAGTTCTTC.

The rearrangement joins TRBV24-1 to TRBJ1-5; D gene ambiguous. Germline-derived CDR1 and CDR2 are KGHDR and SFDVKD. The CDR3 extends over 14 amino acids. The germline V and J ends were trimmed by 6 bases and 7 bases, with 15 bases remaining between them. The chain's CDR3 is CATSSSGLWQPQHF. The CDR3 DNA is TGTGCCACCAGTTCGTCCGGGTTGTGGCAGCCCCAGCATTTT.

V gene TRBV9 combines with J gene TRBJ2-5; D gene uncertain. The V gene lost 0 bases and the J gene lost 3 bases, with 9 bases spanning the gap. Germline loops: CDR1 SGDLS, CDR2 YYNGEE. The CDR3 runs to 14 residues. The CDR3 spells CASSVGNGKETQYF. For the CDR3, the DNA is TGTGCCAGCAGCGTAGGTAACGGTAAAGAGACCCAGTACTTC.

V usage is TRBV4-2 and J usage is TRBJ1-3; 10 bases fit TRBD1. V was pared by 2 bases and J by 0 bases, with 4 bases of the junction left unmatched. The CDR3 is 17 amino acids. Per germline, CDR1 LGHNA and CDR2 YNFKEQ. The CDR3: CASSQHGQGVSGNTIYF. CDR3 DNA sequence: TGTGCCAGCAGCCAACATGGACAGGGGGTCTCTGGAAACACCATATATTTT.

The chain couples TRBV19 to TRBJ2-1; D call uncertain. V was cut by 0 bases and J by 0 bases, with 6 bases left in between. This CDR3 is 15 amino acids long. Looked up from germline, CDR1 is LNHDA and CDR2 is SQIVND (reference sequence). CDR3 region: CASSIDGGSYNEQFF. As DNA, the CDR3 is TGTGCCAGTAGTATAGATGGCGGCTCCTACAATGAGCAGTTCTTC.

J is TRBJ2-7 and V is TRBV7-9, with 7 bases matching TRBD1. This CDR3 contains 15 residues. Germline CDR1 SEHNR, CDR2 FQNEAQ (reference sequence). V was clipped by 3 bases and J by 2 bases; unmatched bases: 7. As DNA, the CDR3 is TGTGCCAGCAGCTTGGCCGGGACAGAGACCTACGAGCAGTACTTC. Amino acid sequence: CASSLAGTETYEQYF.

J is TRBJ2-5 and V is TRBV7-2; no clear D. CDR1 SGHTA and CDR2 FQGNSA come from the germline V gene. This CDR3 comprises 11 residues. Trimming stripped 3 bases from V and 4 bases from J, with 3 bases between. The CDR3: CASSFLETQYF. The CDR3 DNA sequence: TGTGCCAGCAGCTTCCTAGAGACCCAGTACTTC.

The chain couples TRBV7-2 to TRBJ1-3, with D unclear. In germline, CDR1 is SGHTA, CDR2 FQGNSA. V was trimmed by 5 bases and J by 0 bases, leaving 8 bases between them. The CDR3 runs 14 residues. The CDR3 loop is CASSPVVSGNTIYF. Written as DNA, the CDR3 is TGTGCCAGCAGCCCAGTTGTCTCTGGAAACACCATATATTTT.

DNA of the CDR3: TGTGCCAGCAGCCGCGGGTCGCTTTATGGCTACACCTTC. This sequence encodes CASSRGSLYGYTF. V is TRBV7-9 and J is TRBJ1-2, with D unclear. CDR3 length: 13 amino acids. Looked up from germline, CDR1 is SEHNR and CDR2 is FQNEAQ (reference sequence). V was cut by 5 bases and J by 5 bases, with 12 bases left in between.

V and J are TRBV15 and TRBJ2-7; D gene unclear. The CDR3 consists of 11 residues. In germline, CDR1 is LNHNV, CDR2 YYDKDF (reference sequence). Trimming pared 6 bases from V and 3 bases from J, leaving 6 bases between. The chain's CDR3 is CATSRLYEQYF. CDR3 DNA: TGTGCCACCAGTAGACTCTACGAGCAGTACTTC.

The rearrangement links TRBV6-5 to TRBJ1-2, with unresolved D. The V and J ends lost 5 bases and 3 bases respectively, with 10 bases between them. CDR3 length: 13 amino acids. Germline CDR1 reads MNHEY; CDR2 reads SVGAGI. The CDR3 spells CASSPDIYYGYTF. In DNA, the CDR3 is TGTGCCAGCAGTCCTGACATCTACTATGGCTACACCTTC.

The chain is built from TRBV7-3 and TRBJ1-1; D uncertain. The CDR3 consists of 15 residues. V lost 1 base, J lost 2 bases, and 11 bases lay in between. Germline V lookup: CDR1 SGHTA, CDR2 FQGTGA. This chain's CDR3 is CASSLIRVTNTEAFF. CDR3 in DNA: TGTGCCAGCAGCTTAATCCGGGTCACTAACACTGAAGCTTTCTTT.

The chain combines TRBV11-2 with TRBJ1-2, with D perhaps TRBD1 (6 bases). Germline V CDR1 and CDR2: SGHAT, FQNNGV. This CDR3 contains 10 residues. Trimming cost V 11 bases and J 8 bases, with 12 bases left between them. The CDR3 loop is CAERGGGYTF. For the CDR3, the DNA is TGTGCCGAAAGGGGGGGCGGCTACACCTTC. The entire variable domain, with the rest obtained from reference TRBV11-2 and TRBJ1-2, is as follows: EAGVAQSPRYKIIEKRQSVAFWCNPISGHATLYWYQQILGQGPKLLIQFQNNGVVDDSQLPKDRFSAERLKGVDSTLKIQPAKLEDSAVYLCAERGGGYTFGSGTRLTVV.

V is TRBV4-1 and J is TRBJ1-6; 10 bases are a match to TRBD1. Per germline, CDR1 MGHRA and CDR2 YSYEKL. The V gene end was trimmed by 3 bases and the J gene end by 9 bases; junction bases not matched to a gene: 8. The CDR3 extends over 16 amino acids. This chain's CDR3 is CASSHPPGTGVSPLHF. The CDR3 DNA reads TGCGCCAGCAGCCACCCCCCCGGGACAGGGGTTTCACCCCTCCACTTT.